This is a list of T cell receptor beta chains from one sample in a study of cytomegalovirus exposure and HLA in healthy donors. Assay: immunoSEQ multiplex PCR; the TCRdb copy retains only in-frame clones and omits some. The sample shows 140,000 to 150,000 clones, 80% of them seen only once. The sequencing input was PBMCs. All receptors come from a man in his forties in good health and CMV-seronegative. The CDR3 runs from the conserved cysteine through the conserved F or W. The order of the fields is clone size, CDR3 length, J gene, V gene, CDR3 protein. The listing skips clone size in some rows; elsewhere it reads once, few, many or a size class.

abundance: -
len: 13
j_gene: TRBJ2-1
v_gene: TRBV13
CDR3aa: CASSLTSGGEQFF

abundance: -
len: 16
j_gene: TRBJ1-2
v_gene: TRBV21-1
CDR3aa: CASSKDPPSVHYGYTF

abundance: -
len: 15
j_gene: TRBJ1-2
v_gene: TRBV5-1
CDR3aa: CASSLETGTGQGYTF

abundance: -
len: 19
j_gene: TRBJ2-4
v_gene: TRBV11-2
CDR3aa: CASSLDHWGDLRAKNIQYF

abundance: few
len: 13
j_gene: TRBJ2-3
v_gene: TRBV5-1
CDR3aa: CASSPGGSDTQYF

abundance: -
len: 13
j_gene: TRBJ1-1
v_gene: TRBV5-1
CDR3aa: CASGNRGNTEAFF

abundance: once
len: 16
j_gene: TRBJ2-3
v_gene: TRBV6-5
CDR3aa: CASSYSSVQTTDTQYF

abundance: -
len: 15
j_gene: TRBJ2-3
v_gene: TRBV5-6
CDR3aa: CASSDRGFVTDTQYF

abundance: -
len: 13
j_gene: TRBJ1-5
v_gene: TRBV7-9
CDR3aa: CASSLVVGQPQHF

abundance: -
len: 12
j_gene: TRBJ2-5
v_gene: TRBV29-1
CDR3aa: CSVDRAQETQYF

abundance: -
len: 17
j_gene: TRBJ2-2
v_gene: TRBV9
CDR3aa: CASSVDPRTPGAGELFF

abundance: once
len: 18
j_gene: TRBJ1-3
v_gene: TRBV12-5
CDR3aa: CASGQVAGRFYSGNTIYF

abundance: -
len: 15
j_gene: TRBJ2-1
v_gene: TRBV25-1
CDR3aa: CASSDPGSSYNEQFF

abundance: -
len: 14
j_gene: TRBJ1-1
v_gene: TRBV6-1
CDR3aa: CASSASRVDFEAFF

abundance: -
len: 15
j_gene: TRBJ2-7
v_gene: TRBV12-5
CDR3aa: CASAQRTGANYEQYF

abundance: -
len: 14
j_gene: TRBJ2-1
v_gene: TRBV4-3
CDR3aa: CASSRRTGSDEQFF

abundance: -
len: 17
j_gene: TRBJ2-1
v_gene: TRBV5-6
CDR3aa: CASSWWGLAGGGGEQFF

abundance: -
len: 13
j_gene: TRBJ2-7
v_gene: TRBV6-5
CDR3aa: CASRVGLRDEQYF

abundance: -
len: 15
j_gene: TRBJ2-1
v_gene: TRBV11-2
CDR3aa: CASSLTGGPYNEQFF

abundance: -
len: 13
j_gene: TRBJ1-2
v_gene: TRBV14
CDR3aa: CASSQVRHDGYTF

abundance: -
len: 13
j_gene: TRBJ2-7
v_gene: TRBV19
CDR3aa: CASSPRGLYEQYF

abundance: once
len: 14
j_gene: TRBJ1-6
v_gene: TRBV28
CDR3aa: CASTMGQNNSPLHF

abundance: -
len: 15
j_gene: TRBJ1-5
v_gene: TRBV28
CDR3aa: CASSLGTPRGQPQHF

abundance: -
len: 14
j_gene: TRBJ1-2
v_gene: TRBV9
CDR3aa: CASSPQAVNYGYTF

abundance: -
len: 17
j_gene: TRBJ2-3
v_gene: TRBV4-1
CDR3aa: CASSHSGTSGGQDTQYF

abundance: -
len: 13
j_gene: TRBJ2-5
v_gene: TRBV7-9
CDR3aa: CASSPGILETQYF

abundance: -
len: 16
j_gene: TRBJ2-7
v_gene: TRBV7-2
CDR3aa: CASSRTSGGASYEQYF

abundance: -
len: 16
j_gene: TRBJ1-2
v_gene: TRBV2
CDR3aa: CASSEGPGTGGYGYTF

abundance: -
len: 18
j_gene: TRBJ2-2
v_gene: TRBV4-3
CDR3aa: CASSLLGQDRANTGELFF

abundance: few
len: 16
j_gene: TRBJ1-4
v_gene: TRBV5-6
CDR3aa: CASSELDRATNEKLFF

abundance: -
len: 15
j_gene: TRBJ2-5
v_gene: TRBV6-6
CDR3aa: CASRPGQGGGETQYF

abundance: -
len: 13
j_gene: TRBJ1-1
v_gene: TRBV5-6
CDR3aa: CASSLLLGGEAFF

abundance: -
len: 13
j_gene: TRBJ2-3
v_gene: TRBV6-5
CDR3aa: CASSLWGEDTQYF

abundance: -
len: 16
j_gene: TRBJ1-6
v_gene: TRBV6-5
CDR3aa: CASSYSRAASNSPLHF

abundance: -
len: 14
j_gene: TRBJ2-1
v_gene: TRBV5-1
CDR3aa: CASSLDQGGDEQFF

abundance: -
len: 15
j_gene: TRBJ1-6
v_gene: TRBV6-4
CDR3aa: CASSQGVLGNSPLHF

abundance: -
len: 16
j_gene: TRBJ2-5
v_gene: TRBV19
CDR3aa: CASSIGTGGLQETQYF

abundance: -
len: 14
j_gene: TRBJ2-7
v_gene: TRBV7-6
CDR3aa: CASSLGATPHEQYF

abundance: few
len: 14
j_gene: TRBJ1-1
v_gene: TRBV5-1
CDR3aa: CASSLDGRLTEAFF

abundance: -
len: 15
j_gene: TRBJ1-5
v_gene: TRBV16
CDR3aa: CASSQNRGQDQPQHF

abundance: -
len: 12
j_gene: TRBJ1-2
v_gene: TRBV19
CDR3aa: CASSIGQDGYTF

abundance: -
len: 13
j_gene: TRBJ1-6
v_gene: TRBV6-4
CDR3aa: CASSDEAHSPLHF

abundance: -
len: 14
j_gene: TRBJ1-6
v_gene: TRBV30
CDR3aa: CAWSRDTYNSPLHF

abundance: -
len: 14
j_gene: TRBJ2-7
v_gene: TRBV25-1
CDR3aa: CASSVGQLSYEQYF

abundance: -
len: 15
j_gene: TRBJ1-6
v_gene: TRBV6-5
CDR3aa: CASSYSGGIASPLHF

abundance: -
len: 15
j_gene: TRBJ1-1
v_gene: TRBV7-3
CDR3aa: CASSLTHILNTEAFF

abundance: few
len: 12
j_gene: TRBJ1-1
v_gene: TRBV2
CDR3aa: CASSEESGLAFF

abundance: -
len: 12
j_gene: TRBJ2-7
v_gene: TRBV30
CDR3aa: CAGSRDSYEQYF

abundance: -
len: 17
j_gene: TRBJ1-1
v_gene: TRBV19
CDR3aa: CASSVAGHDYMNTEAFF

abundance: -
len: 15
j_gene: TRBJ1-5
v_gene: TRBV18
CDR3aa: CASSPSRGNNQPQHF

abundance: -
len: 16
j_gene: TRBJ2-7
v_gene: TRBV5-4
CDR3aa: CASSLPGQGASYEQYF